This T cell receptor (beta chain) is from a study of radiotherapy plus CTLA-4 blockade in lung cancer. Study-level results: Some TCR clones had been derived from tumors. These clones expanded in peripheral blood after radiotherapy plus ipilimumab.

To note about this clone: Its specificity is unknown.

V lost 1 base and J 3 bases, leaving 19 bases between the germline ends. The CDR3 is 18 amino acids. Looked up from germline, CDR1 is LGHNA and CDR2 is YNFKEQ. The method was immunoSEQ multiplex PCR; TCRdb's version includes in-frame clones alone and lacks a portion of them. This table has tens of thousands of clones, around 73% appearing once. The sequencing here drew on peripheral blood, taken from a patient treated with radiotherapy plus ipilimumab. This chain uses TRBV4-2 with TRBJ2-4, with D maybe TRBD1 (5 bases). This sequence originates from a human donor with non-small cell lung cancer who had stable disease on radiotherapy plus ipilimumab. The CDR3 nucleotides are TGTGCCAGCAGCCAAGTAACTGGGGCAGGCTTCGGCAAAAACATTCAGTACTTC. This codes for CASSQVTGAGFGKNIQYF.